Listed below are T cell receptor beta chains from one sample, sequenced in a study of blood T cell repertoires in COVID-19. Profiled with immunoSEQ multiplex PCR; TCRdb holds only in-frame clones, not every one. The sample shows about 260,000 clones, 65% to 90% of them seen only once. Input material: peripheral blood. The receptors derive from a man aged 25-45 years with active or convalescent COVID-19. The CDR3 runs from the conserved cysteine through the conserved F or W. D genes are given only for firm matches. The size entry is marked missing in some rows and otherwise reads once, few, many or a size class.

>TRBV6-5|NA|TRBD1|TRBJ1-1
TGTGCCAGCAGTTACCAGACAGGGTCTGAAGCTTTCTTT
CASSYQTGSEAFF
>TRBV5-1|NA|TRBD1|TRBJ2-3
TGCGCCAGCACTACAGGGGACGGGCAGTATTTT
CASTTGDGQYF
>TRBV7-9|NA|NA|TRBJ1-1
TGTGCCAGCAGCCTTAGTGCAACAGCTGAAGCTTTCTTT
CASSLSATAEAFF
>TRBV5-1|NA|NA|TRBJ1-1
TGCGCCAGCAGCTTGGCGGGGGGCCCGAACACTGAAGCTTTCTTT
CASSLAGGPNTEAFF
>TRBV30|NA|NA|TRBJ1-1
TGTGCCTGGAGCCAAAGCCGGGGGTCGACTGAAGCTTTCTTT
CAWSQSRGSTEAFF
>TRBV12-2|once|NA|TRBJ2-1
TGTGCAAGTCGCCCCCGGGGGGACTACAATGAGCAGTTCTTC
CASRPRGDYNEQFF
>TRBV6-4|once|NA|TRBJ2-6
TGTGCCAGCAGCAGGACAAGCTCTGGGGCCAACGTCCTGACTTTC
CASSRTSSGANVLTF
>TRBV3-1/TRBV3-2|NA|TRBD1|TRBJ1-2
TGTGCCAGCAGGCCACAGGGGGCAGATAACTATGGCTACACCTTC
CASRPQGADNYGYTF
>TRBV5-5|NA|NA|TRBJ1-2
TGTGCCAGCACCCCGGACAGTTGGTATGGCTACACCTTC
CASTPDSWYGYTF
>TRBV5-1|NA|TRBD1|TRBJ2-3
TGCGCCAGCAGCTTGGGACAGGGGCCAGATACGCAGTATTTT
CASSLGQGPDTQYF
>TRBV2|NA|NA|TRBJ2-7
TGTGCCAGCAGTGAAGGTAAGGGGTCGACAGTCTACGAGCAGTACTTC
CASSEGKGSTVYEQYF
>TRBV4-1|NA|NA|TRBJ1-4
TGCGCCAGCCGCGACAGTTTGAAGCGTGAAAAACTGTTTTTT
CASRDSLKREKLFF
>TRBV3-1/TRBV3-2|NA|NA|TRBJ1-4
TGTGCCAGTTCGAGGCACGGGGAAACTAATGAAAAACTGTTTTTT
CASSRHGETNEKLFF
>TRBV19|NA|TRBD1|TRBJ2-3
TGTGCCAGTAGTAACCACAGGGGACGTAGTAAAGATACGCAGTATTTT
CASSNHRGRSKDTQYF
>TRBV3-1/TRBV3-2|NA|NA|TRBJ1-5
TGTGCCAGCAGCCAGGGTGTAGGGGGCAATCAGCCCCAGCATTTT
CASSQGVGGNQPQHF
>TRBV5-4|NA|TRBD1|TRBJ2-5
TGTGCCAGCAGCTTGGGGGACAGGGCCATCCAAGAGACCCAGTACTTC
CASSLGDRAIQETQYF
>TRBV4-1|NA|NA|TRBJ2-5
TGCGCCAGCAGCCAAGAATCGGACAACCAAGAGACCCAGTACTTC
CASSQESDNQETQYF